These T cell receptor beta chains were read from a single sample in a study of neurological immune-mediated disorders. MiXCR, applied by TCRdb to the 5' RACE reads, yields one record per CDR3 protein. The sample comprises tens of thousands of distinct CDR3 sequences, around 4% of which are singletons, and 2% to 2.5% rests with the top ten. Sequenced sample: PBMCs. Receptors originate from a man aged 25 to 40 with multiple sclerosis. CDR3s include the opening cysteine and the closing phenylalanine or tryptophan. A D gene is named only where the DNA matches it firmly.

>TRBV12-3/TRBV12-4|.|15
CASSFQGPSNQPQNF
>TRBV6-5|TRBD2|16
CASSYSGTSGAETQYF
>TRBV20-1|.|14
CSARGQSLSYEQYF
>TRBV6-1|.|15
CASWGWRKGTGELFF
>TRBV7-2|.|15
CASSLGGGANTEAFF
>TRBV10-1|.|12
CASSPRGGAQNF
>TRBV20-1|TRBD1|16
CSARTGGWGRNTEAFF
>TRBV15|.|12
CATSMSQETQYF
>TRBV7-2|.|12
CASSLSLAEAFF
>TRBV20-1|.|14
CSARPRTGNQPQHF
>TRBV28|.|13
CASSFGQFYGYTF
>TRBV6-2/TRBV6-3|TRBD1|14
CASSYRQGTHEQYF
>TRBV7-9|.|13
CASSSRVSGELFF
>TRBV24-1|TRBD1|15
CATSDPLTGGETQYF
>TRBV14|.|14
CASSQGGVPHEQYF
>TRBV3-1|.|13
CASHGDGTYGYTF
>TRBV7-8|.|15
CASSFDRGRSDTQYF
>TRBV12-3/TRBV12-4|.|16
CASSFPGHTRADTQYF
>TRBV20-1|TRBD1|14
CSATAKGTGDGYTF
>TRBV6-5|.|13
CASSYGGNTEAFF
>TRBV20-1|TRBD2|15
CSARDSGKGTDTQYF
>TRBV10-3|TRBD2|16
CAISPWTSGGAGEQFF
>TRBV5-1|TRBD1|12
CASSFDRGGYTF
>TRBV12-3/TRBV12-4|TRBD2|15
CASRNSGPSTDTQYF
>TRBV18|.|15
CASSPTGARPYEQYF
>TRBV27|.|14
CASSPGPRIYGYTF
>TRBV12-3/TRBV12-4|TRBD1|15
CASSPNRGALYEQYF
>TRBV5-1|.|12
CASSLVNTEAFF
>TRBV5-1|.|14
CASSRDALSYEQYF
>TRBV10-3|TRBD1|13
CAISRDRVIEQFF
>TRBV5-6|.|16
CASSPPPGWESYEQYF
>TRBV6-5|.|17
CASSHDRISRSGNTIYF
>TRBV25-1|TRBD1|14
CASAAGTGLGTLHF
>TRBV6-2/TRBV6-3|TRBD1|15
CASRSRQGLGETQYF
>TRBV7-6|TRBD1|14
CASSLEGQQETQYF
>TRBV20-1|TRBD2|16
CSARDIRGGPWETQYF
>TRBV12-3/TRBV12-4|TRBD1|13
CASSFRQGAKQYF
>TRBV6-5|.|15
CASSGLAGFTDTQYF
>TRBV20-1|.|12
CSAREWVNTQYF
>TRBV7-3|.|16
CANSSPGTEGNTEAFF
>TRBV7-3|.|15
CASSPWGVSTDTQYF
>TRBV18|TRBD2|15
CASSPPTGGLNEQFF
>TRBV5-1|.|14
CASRSGETTDTQYF
>TRBV6-4|TRBD1|17
CASSDSSTGTGPDGYTF
>TRBV5-1|.|15
CASSLLQGSGNTIYF
>TRBV5-1|.|15
CASSLGTISTDTQYF
>TRBV29-1|.|12
CSVTPLTDTQYF
>TRBV21-1|.|18
CASSKKPGARDMNTEAFF
>TRBV5-1|.|15
CASSLEGVRVYEQFF
>TRBV5-6|TRBD1|15
CASTLIRTGGETQYF
>TRBV4-3|.|11
CASSQGAGAFF
>TRBV5-1|TRBD1|16
CASSLALPGGGNEQFF
>TRBV28|TRBD1|15
CASSFSTGALSGYTF
>TRBV2|.|14
CASSEAGRDSPLHF
>TRBV12-3/TRBV12-4|.|15
CASSLARGLVPEAFF
>TRBV5-5|.|14
CASSLSTDNYGYTF
>TRBV20-1|TRBD2|15
CSATIRLATTYEQYF